Sequencing of this TCR beta chain was carried out in a study of T cells in Graves' hyperthyroidism and ophthalmopathy. Many counts were recorded for this clonotype. J lost 8 bases, V lost 3 bases, and 5 bases had no gene match. CDR1 is KGHSH and CDR2 is LQKENI in the germline V gene. The CDR3 loop spans 14 amino acids. It was RNA transcripts that yielded the amplified TCR beta CDR3 regions. The TCR CDR3 first-round RT-PCR relied on the HTBI primer set. Each CDR3 protein gets one entry after TCRdb re-called the multiplex PCR reads with MiXCR. The sample lists approximately 430,000 distinct CDR3 sequences, around a sixth occurring once. Uncontrolled infection, other autoimmune disease, pregnancy and lactation each barred patients from inclusion.

The chain combines TRBV18 with TRBJ2-1; 9 bases are shared with TRBD2. The receptor's source is a young woman with Graves' hyperthyroidism. Sequenced input: blood. CDR3 coding DNA: TGTGCCAGCTCACCTGGGACTAGCAAGGATGAGCAGTTCTTC. It specifies CASSPGTSKDEQFF.